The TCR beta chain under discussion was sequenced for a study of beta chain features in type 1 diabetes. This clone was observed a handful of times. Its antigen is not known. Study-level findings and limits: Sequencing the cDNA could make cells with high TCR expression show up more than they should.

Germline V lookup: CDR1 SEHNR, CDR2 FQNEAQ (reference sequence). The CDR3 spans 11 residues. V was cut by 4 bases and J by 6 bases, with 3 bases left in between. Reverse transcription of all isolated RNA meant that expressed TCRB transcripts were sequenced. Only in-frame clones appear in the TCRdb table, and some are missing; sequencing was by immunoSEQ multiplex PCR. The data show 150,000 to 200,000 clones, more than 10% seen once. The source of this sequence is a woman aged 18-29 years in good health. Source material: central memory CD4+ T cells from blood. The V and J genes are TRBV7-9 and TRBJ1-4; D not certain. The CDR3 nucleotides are TGTGCCAGCAGCTCATATGAAAAACTGTTTTTT. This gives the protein CASSSYEKLFF.